This record looks at one T cell receptor beta chain sequence and its context. This clone's antigen is unknown. No base quality information exists; no much larger clone differs at one position. This sample is part of a study (dated by TCRdb to the mid-2010s). Study-wide context: The study set out to test whether tumor-infiltrating Tregs in breast cancer get recruited from blood Tregs or are instead converted in situ from other CD4+ T cell subsets.

V is shortened by 5 bases, J by 1 base, and the region joining them spans 11 bases. The germline V gene (reference sequence) sets CDR1 to LNHNV and CDR2 to YYDKDF. There are 14 amino acids in the CDR3, from cysteine to phenylalanine inclusive. Here the CDR3 DNA is all that survives: 42 bases in frame from base 1. Broad study findings and their caveats: Validation in the larger cohort was restricted to a single TCR beta V-J rearrangement rather than whole repertoires. Tumor memory CD4+ T cell TCR gene usage was found to cluster with blood and lymph node memory CD4+ cells and with lymph node naive CD4+ cells. The greatest overlap of tumor-infiltrating Treg TCR alpha and beta sequences was observed with tumor naive CD4+ T cells, followed by blood naive CD4+ T cells.

Memory CD4+ T cells were isolated as CD4+CD45RO+CD25- cells. Tregs, naive and memory CD4+ T cells from tumor, blood and ipsilateral draining lymph nodes of a handful of breast cancer patients underwent full-length TCR alpha and beta sequencing. Tumor tissue and lymph nodes from ipsilateral axillary dissection were perfused with PBS, minced and digested with collagenase I and hyaluronidase. FACS confirmed that the sorted cell populations were more than 90% pure. Full-length TCR variable regions were amplified by 5' RACE PCR using constant-region reverse primers, and then by semi-nested PCR using Nested Universal Primer A. Using the ReliaPrep RNA Cell Miniprep System, total RNA was extracted, and the SMARTer RACE 5'/3' Kit was then used to reverse transcribe the RNA into 5'RACE-ready cDNA. Full-length TCR alpha and beta libraries were barcoded with multiplex adaptors and sequenced on an Illumina MiSeq. Per the authors' processing: For each of nine subset-tissue groups, sequencing data from the five patients were pooled, and the groups were then compared using unsupervised clustering of TCR gene usage. Repertoire similarity was calculated with the Morisita-Horn index, weighting shared sequences by their contribution to each repertoire. The raw public reads went through TCRdb reprocessing: fastp at Q25, MiXCR clone calling, in-frame beta chains kept. Entries that share a CDR3 protein sequence are merged under the most common genes and DNA. For this entry, the V and J calls and clone size follow TCRdb and not the study's own pipeline. The sample yields approximately 53,000 distinct CDR3 sequences; 28% were counted once. Under 3.5% of the sample comes from the top ten.

The sequence came from a female donor with breast cancer. The material sequenced was tumor-infiltrating memory CD4+ T cells sorted from the breast tumor. Interpreted using the paper, the cell subset or site label stands for: memory CD4+ T cells, CD4+CD45RO+CD25-. The chain is assembled from TRBV15 and TRBJ1-2; the D gene is perhaps TRBD1, from 5 matching bases. CDR3 protein: CATSEDKINYGYTF. Here is the DNA: TGTGCCACCAGCGAGGACAAAATTAACTATGGCTACACCTTC.